The rows below give T cell receptor beta chains drawn from one sample of a study of blood T cell repertoires in COVID-19. Repertoires were generated with immunoSEQ multiplex PCR, while TCRdb's copy carries only in-frame clones and drops some. Here the sample spans about 150,000 clones, approximately 80% being singletons. The sequenced sample consisted of PBMCs or T cells enriched from blood (not recorded which). These receptors all stem from a woman aged 40 to 50 who had recovered from COVID-19. The CDR3 runs from the conserved cysteine through the conserved F or W. Each record gives: clone size, D gene, V gene, J gene, CDR3 protein, CDR3 DNA. A D gene is named only where the DNA matches it firmly. Expanded clones are given a class, and other clones once, few, many or no size at all.

abundance: once
d_gene: NA
v_gene: TRBV5-4
j_gene: TRBJ2-2
CDR3aa: CASSSRRTEGTGELFF
CDR3nt: TGTGCCAGCAGCTCCCGTAGGACAGAGGGTACCGGGGAGCTGTTTTTT

abundance: NA
d_gene: TRBD1
v_gene: TRBV29-1
j_gene: TRBJ2-7
CDR3aa: CSAGQPGQETYEQYF
CDR3nt: TGCAGCGCCGGACAACCGGGACAGGAGACCTACGAGCAGTACTTC

abundance: NA
d_gene: TRBD1
v_gene: TRBV10-3
j_gene: TRBJ1-6
CDR3aa: CAIRKTGLDSPLHF
CDR3nt: TGTGCCATCAGGAAGACAGGGTTAGATTCACCCCTCCACTTT

abundance: once
d_gene: NA
v_gene: TRBV7-9
j_gene: TRBJ2-7
CDR3aa: CASSSTGSGSYEQYF
CDR3nt: TGTGCCAGCAGCTCAACAGGGTCTGGATCCTACGAGCAGTACTTC

abundance: NA
d_gene: NA
v_gene: TRBV19
j_gene: TRBJ2-1
CDR3aa: CASSINPASWANEQFF
CDR3nt: TGTGCCAGTAGTATAAACCCCGCTAGCTGGGCCAATGAGCAGTTCTTC

abundance: few
d_gene: TRBD1
v_gene: TRBV6-1
j_gene: TRBJ2-2
CDR3aa: CASSELQGVHTGELFF
CDR3nt: TGTGCCAGCAGTGAACTTCAGGGGGTGCACACCGGGGAGCTGTTTTTT

abundance: once
d_gene: TRBD1
v_gene: TRBV5-1
j_gene: TRBJ2-3
CDR3aa: CASSRTGTGGTDTQYF
CDR3nt: TGCGCCAGCAGCCGAACCGGGACAGGGGGGACAGATACGCAGTATTTT

abundance: NA
d_gene: NA
v_gene: TRBV28
j_gene: TRBJ1-1
CDR3aa: CASSLGQLIEAFF
CDR3nt: TGTGCCAGCAGTTTAGGACAGCTTATTGAAGCTTTCTTT

abundance: NA
d_gene: NA
v_gene: TRBV13
j_gene: TRBJ2-2
CDR3aa: CASSSGRVGTGELFF
CDR3nt: TGTGCCAGCAGCTCGGGCAGGGTAGGCACCGGGGAGCTGTTTTTT

abundance: NA
d_gene: TRBD1
v_gene: TRBV6-6
j_gene: TRBJ1-1
CDR3aa: CASSSPLQGAVAFF
CDR3nt: TGTGCCAGCAGTTCTCCATTACAGGGGGCGGTAGCTTTCTTT

abundance: NA
d_gene: NA
v_gene: TRBV19
j_gene: TRBJ1-5
CDR3aa: CASSAWGGNNQPQHF
CDR3nt: TGTGCCAGTAGTGCGTGGGGCGGGAATAATCAGCCCCAGCATTTT

abundance: NA
d_gene: TRBD2
v_gene: TRBV11-2
j_gene: TRBJ2-5
CDR3aa: CASSLVRRAGGAQYF
CDR3nt: TGTGCCAGCAGCTTAGTGCGTAGGGCCGGGGGGGCCCAGTACTTC

abundance: NA
d_gene: TRBD1
v_gene: TRBV5-4
j_gene: TRBJ2-2
CDR3aa: CASSFRGPGELFF
CDR3nt: TGTGCCAGCAGCTTCAGGGGGCCCGGGGAGCTGTTTTTT

abundance: NA
d_gene: TRBD1
v_gene: TRBV5-4
j_gene: TRBJ2-7
CDR3aa: CASRGTGQGDEQYF
CDR3nt: TGTGCCAGCAGGGGAACCGGACAGGGCGACGAGCAGTACTTC

abundance: NA
d_gene: NA
v_gene: TRBV4-1
j_gene: TRBJ2-4
CDR3aa: CASSPVGVRDIQYF
CDR3nt: TGCGCCAGCAGCCCCGTGGGAGTTAGGGACATTCAGTACTTC

abundance: NA
d_gene: NA
v_gene: TRBV9
j_gene: TRBJ1-6
CDR3aa: CASSVADRRIYNSPLHF
CDR3nt: TGTGCCAGCAGCGTAGCCGACAGGAGAATCTATAATTCACCCCTCCACTTT

abundance: NA
d_gene: TRBD2
v_gene: TRBV5-1
j_gene: TRBJ2-7
CDR3aa: CASSATRTSGTDEQYF
CDR3nt: TGCGCCAGCAGCGCCACCCGGACTAGCGGGACCGACGAGCAGTACTTC

abundance: NA
d_gene: NA
v_gene: TRBV5-8
j_gene: TRBJ2-1
CDR3aa: CATGGGQSYNEQFF
CDR3nt: TGTGCCACGGGCGGGGGACAATCCTACAATGAGCAGTTCTTC

abundance: NA
d_gene: NA
v_gene: TRBV6-1
j_gene: TRBJ2-5
CDR3aa: CASSEFRETQYF
CDR3nt: TGTGCCAGCAGTGAATTCCGGGAGACCCAGTACTTC

abundance: NA
d_gene: NA
v_gene: TRBV3-1/TRBV3-2
j_gene: TRBJ1-1
CDR3aa: CASSQNGEAFF
CDR3nt: TGTGCCAGCAGCCAGAACGGGGAAGCTTTCTTT

abundance: NA
d_gene: TRBD1
v_gene: TRBV5-1
j_gene: TRBJ1-2
CDR3aa: CASSWDRGGYTF
CDR3nt: TGCGCCAGCAGCTGGGACAGGGGTGGCTACACCTTC

abundance: once
d_gene: NA
v_gene: TRBV27
j_gene: TRBJ1-1
CDR3aa: CASSLKKSNTEAFF
CDR3nt: TGTGCCAGCAGTTTAAAGAAGAGCAACACTGAAGCTTTCTTT

abundance: once
d_gene: NA
v_gene: TRBV5-4
j_gene: TRBJ1-4
CDR3aa: CASSPRPRGEEEKLFF
CDR3nt: TGTGCCAGCAGCCCGAGGCCCCGGGGGGAAGAGGAAAAACTGTTTTTT